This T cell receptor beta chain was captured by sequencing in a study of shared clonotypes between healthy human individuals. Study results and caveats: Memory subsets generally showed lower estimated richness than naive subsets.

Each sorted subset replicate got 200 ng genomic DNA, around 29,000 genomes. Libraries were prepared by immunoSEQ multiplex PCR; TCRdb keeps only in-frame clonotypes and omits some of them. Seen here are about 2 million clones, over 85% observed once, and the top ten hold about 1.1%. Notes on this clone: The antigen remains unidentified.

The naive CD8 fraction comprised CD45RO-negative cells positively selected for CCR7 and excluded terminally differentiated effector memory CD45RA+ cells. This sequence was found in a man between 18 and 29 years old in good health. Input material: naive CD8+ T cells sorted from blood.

The CDR3 DNA sequence: TGCGCCAGCGGAACAGGTATCCCCTCCTACGAGCAGTACTTC. It yields the protein CASGTGIPSYEQYF. The gene calls are TRBV4-3 and TRBJ2-7; D is possibly TRBD1 (5 bases). V was pared by 8 bases and J by 0 bases, with 14 bases between. The length of the CDR3 is 14 residues. Germline assignment: CDR1 LGHNA and CDR2 YSLEER.